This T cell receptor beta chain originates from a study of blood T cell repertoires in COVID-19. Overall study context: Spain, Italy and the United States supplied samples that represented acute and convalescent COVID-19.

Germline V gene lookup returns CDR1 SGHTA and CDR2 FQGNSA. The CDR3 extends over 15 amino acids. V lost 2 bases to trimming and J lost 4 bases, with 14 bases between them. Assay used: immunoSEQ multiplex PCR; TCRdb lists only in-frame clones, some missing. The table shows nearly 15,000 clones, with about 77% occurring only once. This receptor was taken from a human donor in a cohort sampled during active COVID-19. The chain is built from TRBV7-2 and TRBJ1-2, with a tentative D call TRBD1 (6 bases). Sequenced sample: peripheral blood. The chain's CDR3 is CASSLSIWDTYGYTF. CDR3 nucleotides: TGTGCCAGCAGCTTAAGTATCTGGGACACCTATGGCTACACCTTC.